Listed below are T cell receptor beta chains from one sample, sequenced in a study of T cells after posttransplantation cyclophosphamide. The assay was immunoSEQ multiplex PCR, and TCRdb's table has in-frame clones only and misses some. There are some 8,100 clones in the sample, none observed a single time. Sequenced material: PBMCs, taken after allogeneic stem cell transplant with posttransplant cyclophosphamide. These receptors originate from a female patient aged 50-65 years who received an allogeneic stem cell transplant from a related donor, was CMV-positive, and had no GVHD. The graft donor may have contributed some T cells. Each CDR3 is given with its conserved first and last residue. Each record gives: J gene, V gene, CDR3 length, CDR3 protein.

>TRBJ1-4|TRBV30|17
CAWSVQTGSPLNEKLFF
>TRBJ2-2|TRBV19|18
CAKSHPSSMATNTGELFF
>TRBJ1-4|TRBV25-1|15
CASSDWTATNEKLFF
>TRBJ1-4|TRBV10-3|15
CAISGGTGPNEKLFF
>TRBJ2-3|TRBV19|16
CASSTNSGGSIDTQYF
>TRBJ2-5|TRBV5-4|15
CASSPSFQERETQYF
>TRBJ1-1|TRBV5-1|14
CASSSQDRDTEAFF
>TRBJ1-4|TRBV29-1|13
CSVVATGNEKLFF
>TRBJ1-2|TRBV10-3|13
CATWTATSNGYTF
>TRBJ1-1|TRBV7-9|15
CASSSGTGGDTEAFF
>TRBJ1-5|TRBV27|16
CASSARGRGGRQPQHF
>TRBJ2-2|TRBV6-1|14
CASSRQRGTGELFF
>TRBJ1-1|TRBV6-2/TRBV6-3|11
CAIRERTEAFF
>TRBJ1-2|TRBV6-1|14
CASTPRTIEYGYTF
>TRBJ1-1|TRBV5-8|15
CASSFGHGVDTEAFF
>TRBJ1-2|TRBV24-1|19
CATSDILLEILKLRDGYTF
>TRBJ2-7|TRBV30|14
CAWGVGGSVYEQYF
>TRBJ1-1|TRBV4-3|13
CASSQNSNTEAFF
>TRBJ2-7|TRBV12-3/TRBV12-4|12
CASSLRPYEQYF
>TRBJ2-2|TRBV12-3/TRBV12-4|17
CASSLMAGLTNTGELFF
>TRBJ2-7|TRBV6-2/TRBV6-3|17
CASESTPRGWSSYEQYF
>TRBJ2-7|TRBV6-1|15
CASRTGLAGGSEQYF
>TRBJ2-3|TRBV15|15
CATSRAHGGADTQYF
>TRBJ1-6|TRBV7-8|15
CASSPRTDINSPLHF
>TRBJ2-3|TRBV5-1|16
CASSRGLAGVTDTQYF
>TRBJ2-7|TRBV28|13
CASRTGYFREQYF
>TRBJ2-6|TRBV12-3/TRBV12-4|14
CASRYRGGANVLTF
>TRBJ1-1|TRBV6-1|14
CASSIGWGTGGAFF
>TRBJ2-2|TRBV9|15
CASSVTAGSTGELFF
>TRBJ1-1|TRBV11-2|15
CASSLGVQGGGEAFF
>TRBJ1-2|TRBV18|18
CASSPLPGQDPANYGYTF
>TRBJ1-1|TRBV25-1|12
CASSTGRTEAFF
>TRBJ2-7|TRBV7-8|14
CASREPRELYEQYF
>TRBJ2-3|TRBV7-9|16
CASSLLDRGLTDTQYF
>TRBJ2-1|TRBV5-6|13
CASSTGQGAGQFF
>TRBJ2-7|TRBV12-3/TRBV12-4|15
CASTLLSDGSYEQYF
>TRBJ2-2|TRBV4-2|12
CASSPFTGELFF
>TRBJ1-5|TRBV28|18
CASSPRLAWWYSNQPQHF
>TRBJ1-1|TRBV10-1|18
CASSEPGQGADMNTEAFF
>TRBJ1-5|TRBV30|14
CAWGLTGRSWAQHF
>TRBJ1-1|TRBV5-6|14
CASSLSGMNTEAFF
>TRBJ2-1|TRBV10-3|15
CAIRDRPFSYNEQFF
>TRBJ1-1|TRBV27|14
CASSFNRGATEAFF
>TRBJ1-2|TRBV2|13
CASTGRAYYGYTF
>TRBJ1-5|TRBV19|13
CASSPTVNQPQHF
>TRBJ2-3|TRBV7-2|13
CASSPGRRDTQYF
>TRBJ2-5|TRBV18|14
CASSPFRGQETQYF
>TRBJ2-5|TRBV19|13
CASSMMGQEPQYF
>TRBJ2-3|TRBV7-2|16
CASSLSRGRVDNTQYF
>TRBJ2-3|TRBV28|19
CASSFFTSGTGGSTDTQYF
>TRBJ1-6|TRBV2|17
CASSERGLISYNSPLHF
>TRBJ2-3|TRBV27|15
CASIEVGQGSDTQYF
>TRBJ2-1|TRBV5-6|14
CASSPLVVRNEQFF
>TRBJ1-2|TRBV27|14
CASSLGDSSYGYTF